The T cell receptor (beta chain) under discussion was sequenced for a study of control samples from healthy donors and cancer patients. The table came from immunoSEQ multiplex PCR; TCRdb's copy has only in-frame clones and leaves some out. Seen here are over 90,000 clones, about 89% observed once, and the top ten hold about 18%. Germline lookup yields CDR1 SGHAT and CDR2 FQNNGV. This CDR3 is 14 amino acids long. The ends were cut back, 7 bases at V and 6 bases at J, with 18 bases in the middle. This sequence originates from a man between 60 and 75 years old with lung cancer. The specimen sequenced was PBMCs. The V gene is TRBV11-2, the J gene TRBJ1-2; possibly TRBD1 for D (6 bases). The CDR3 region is CASTPIGGLNGYTF. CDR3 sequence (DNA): TGTGCCAGCACCCCCATAGGGGGTTTGAATGGCTACACCTTC.